The 3 T cell receptor beta chains reported below all come from one sample, sequenced in a study of graft-versus-host responses after intestinal transplantation. Here immunoSEQ multiplex PCR was the method, and the copy in TCRdb shows in-frame clones only, minus some. In the table there are fewer than 45,000 clones, over 85% of which are singletons. The sample here was PBMCs, taken 16 days after intestinal transplant. The receptor set was obtained from a human patient who received an intestinal transplant, so some T cells may come from the graft donor.

V usage is TRBV15 and J usage is TRBJ2-5; D not resolved. CDR1 is LNHNV, CDR2 YYDKDF, per germline (reference sequence). Trimming took off 5 bases at V and 2 bases at J, with 9 bases between the two ends. CDR3 length: 13 amino acids. The CDR3 sequence is CATSSRIQETQYF. DNA for the CDR3: TGTGCCACCAGCTCACGAATTCAAGAGACCCAGTACTTC.

This sequence joins TRBV29-1 and TRBJ2-7; possibly TRBD2 for D (5 bases). V was pared by 0 bases and J by 6 bases, with 9 bases between. The CDR3 has 12 residues. Germline V gives CDR1 SQVTM, CDR2 ANQGSEA. The CDR3 loop reads CSVEEGAGEQYF. The CDR3 DNA reads TGCAGCGTTGAAGAGGGTGCGGGCGAGCAGTACTTC.

In DNA, the CDR3 is TGCGCCAGCAGCTTGGGCGACACCGGGGAGCTGTTTTTT. Translation gives CASSLGDTGELFF. The chain employs TRBV5-1 and TRBJ2-2; D remains ambiguous. With 0 bases removed from V and 3 bases from J, the gap between germline ends came to 3 bases. The CDR3 contains 13 residues. The germline CDR1 and CDR2 sequences are SGHRS and YFSETQ.